The 16 T cell receptor beta chains listed next were all sequenced from one sample in a study of shared clonotypes between healthy human individuals. Generated by immunoSEQ multiplex PCR, the TCRdb table keeps only in-frame clones and is missing some. The data contain some 1,600,000 clones, approximately 98% of them singletons. Sequencing was done on a sample of naive CD4+ T cells sorted from blood. The sample's subset: CD45RA+ positively selected. These receptors all come from a man between 25 and 39 years old in good health.

V is TRBV29-1 and J is TRBJ1-2; no reliable D call. V dropped 7 bases and J dropped 2 bases, with 14 bases sitting between them. This CDR3 comprises 13 residues. Germline loops: CDR1 SQVTM, CDR2 ANQGSEA. The CDR3 loop reads CSAGLGRNYGYTF. CDR3 DNA sequence: TGCAGCGCCGGACTGGGAAGAAACTATGGCTACACCTTC.

J is TRBJ1-2 and V is TRBV2; D not resolved. V was trimmed by 4 bases and J by 5 bases, leaving 23 bases between them. This CDR3 spans 17 amino acids. From germline, CDR1 is SNHLY and CDR2 FYNNEI. This CDR3 is CASSARGASSGLYGYTF. In DNA, the CDR3 is TGTGCCAGCAGTGCGCGGGGAGCCAGTTCCGGACTTTATGGCTACACCTTC.

V and J are TRBV10-3 and TRBJ2-2, with 14 bases fitting TRBD2. The CDR3 has 16 residues. V dropped 6 bases and J dropped 2; count of bases not matched to a gene: 2. Looked up from germline, CDR1 is ENHRY and CDR2 is SYGVKD. The CDR3: CAIRGLAGVNTGELFF. Here the CDR3 DNA reads TGTGCCATCAGGGGACTAGCGGGAGTTAACACCGGGGAGCTGTTTTTT.

The J gene is TRBJ2-3, the V gene TRBV14; 7 nucleotides agree with TRBD2. CDR1 SGHDN and CDR2 FVKESK come from the germline V gene. Germline trimming cut 4 bases from V and 2 bases from J; bases unmatched to any gene: 12. The CDR3 spans 17 residues. CDR3 bases: TGTGCCAGCAGCCCCCCTCTCTCCGGGACTACCACAGATACGCAGTATTTT. This gives the protein CASSPPLSGTTTDTQYF.

V usage is TRBV6-1 and J usage is TRBJ1-5; 7 bases are shared with TRBD1. V shed 8 bases and J 7 bases; nucleotides not matched to a gene: 11. The CDR3 covers 14 residues. Germline loops: CDR1 MNHNS, CDR2 SASEGT. The CDR3 sequence: CASASDRVRQPQHF. In DNA, the CDR3 is TGTGCCAGCGCCTCAGACAGGGTCCGGCAGCCCCAGCATTTT.

The chain is built from TRBV19 and TRBJ2-7; D remains unclear. Trimming removed 5 bases from V and 2 bases from J, with 13 bases in between. CDR3 length: 14 residues. Germline V gives CDR1 LNHDA, CDR2 SQIVND (reference sequence). The CDR3 coding sequence is TGTGCCAGTAGTTCATCTCATGGGACCTACGAGCAGTACTTC. Its protein product is CASSSSHGTYEQYF.

The V gene is TRBV27, the J gene TRBJ2-2; D is perhaps TRBD2 (6 bases). The CDR3 totals 17 residues. The V end was cut by 5 bases, the J end by 5 bases, with 21 bases between. CDR1 is MNHEY and CDR2 is SMNVEV in the germline V gene (reference sequence). In DNA, the CDR3 is TGTGCCAGCAGTCCATGGGAGGATCCGATTAGAACCGGGGAGCTGTTTTTT. It specifies CASSPWEDPIRTGELFF.

V usage is TRBV9 and J usage is TRBJ2-4, with a tentative D call TRBD1 (6 bases). V was cut by 0 bases and J by 3 bases, with 13 bases left in between. Looked up from germline, CDR1 is SGDLS and CDR2 is YYNGEE. The CDR3 runs 16 residues. CDR3 DNA sequence: TGTGCCAGCAGCGTAGATTCGGACAGATACAAAAACATTCAGTACTTC. This translates into CASSVDSDRYKNIQYF.

This chain links TRBV5-4 with TRBJ2-1; 8 bases are shared with TRBD2. The ends lost 7 bases at V and 8 bases at J; junction bases unmatched: 11. Germline values: CDR1 SGHNT, CDR2 YYREEE (reference sequence). The CDR3 runs to 14 residues. The CDR3 region is CASGRSGTFYEQFF. CDR3 sequence (DNA): TGTGCCAGCGGTCGTAGCGGGACTTTCTATGAGCAGTTCTTC.

The chain is built from TRBV5-1 and TRBJ2-3; TRBD1 aligns across 9 bases. The CDR3 contains 15 residues. Germline V gives CDR1 SGHRS, CDR2 YFSETQ. V dropped 1 base and J dropped 4; count of bases not matched to a gene: 4. CDR3 bases: TGCGCCAGCAGCTTGCCGGGACAGGGTGCAGATACGCAGTATTTT. This translates into CASSLPGQGADTQYF.

The V and J genes are TRBV14 and TRBJ1-2; D unclear. The CDR3 is 15 residues long. Germline CDR1 reads SGHDN; CDR2 reads FVKESK. V lost 2 bases and J lost 4, with 14 bases in between. The CDR3 region is CASSQQLGLGYGYTF. DNA for the CDR3: TGTGCCAGCAGCCAACAACTGGGTCTGGGCTATGGCTACACCTTC.

This chain connects TRBV13 to TRBJ2-1; weak D call: TRBD2 (6 bases). CDR3 length equals 18 residues. CDR1 is PRHDT and CDR2 is FYEKMQ in the germline V gene (reference sequence). V shed 5 bases and J shed 0 bases, with 20 bases lying between them. The CDR3 coding sequence is TGTGCCAGCAGCCTTCGTTTTTTCGCGGGGAGCTCCTACAATGAGCAGTTCTTC. Translation gives CASSLRFFAGSSYNEQFF.

The CDR3 sequence is CASSLTVPSSGNTIYF. In nucleotides, the CDR3 is TGTGCCAGCAGCCTGACAGTCCCCAGCTCTGGAAACACCATATATTTT. The chain has TRBV7-6 and TRBJ1-3; a weak D match, TRBD1 (5 bases). CDR3 length equals 16 residues. The V gene lost 5 bases and the J gene lost 0 bases, with 14 bases spanning the gap. Germline V gives CDR1 SGHVS, CDR2 FNYEAQ.

This clone was seen just once. The chain combines TRBV6-5 with TRBJ1-5; TRBD1 might be the D (6 bases). Trimming cost V 2 bases and J 5 bases, with 10 bases left between them. Germline CDR1 reads MNHEY; CDR2 reads SVGAGI. The CDR3 is made up of 14 amino acids. The CDR3 DNA is TGTGCCAGCAGTTACAACAGGGAGGATCAGCCCCAGCATTTT. It translates to CASSYNREDQPQHF.

The chain combines TRBV11-3 with TRBJ2-3, with D possibly TRBD2 on 6 matching bases. CDR1 and CDR2 (germline): SGHNT, YENEEA. The CDR3 is made up of 14 amino acids. Between the trimmed V and J ends, which lost 5 bases and 0 bases, there was a span of 9 bases. CDR3 residues: CASSRDWSTDTQYF. The CDR3 DNA sequence: TGTGCCAGCAGCCGGGACTGGAGCACAGATACGCAGTATTTT.

This clone was seen just once. This rearrangement joins TRBV11-3 to TRBJ2-7; D gene unclear. The germline gives CDR1 SGHNT, CDR2 YENEEA. The CDR3 runs 13 residues. The V and J ends lost 0 bases and 1 base respectively, with 4 bases between them. In DNA, the CDR3 is TGTGCCAGCAGCTTAGAAGATTCCTACGAGCAGTACTTC. The encoded protein is CASSLEDSYEQYF.